This T cell receptor beta chain was found in a study of ipilimumab plus nivolumab after autologous stem cell transplantation. Measured with immunoSEQ multiplex PCR; TCRdb has only the in-frame clones, and not every one. The repertoire holds approximately 15,000 clones, with about 80% as singletons. This CDR3 is built from 17 residues. Germline lookup yields CDR1 SGHRS and CDR2 YFSETQ. With 4 bases removed from V and 2 bases from J, the gap between germline ends came to 18 bases. Dosing: nivolumab 3 mg/kg IV, weeks 1, 4, 7, 10, then every two weeks to week 26. The receptor comes from a male donor with diffuse large B-cell lymphoma. The chain has TRBV5-1 and TRBJ2-2; tentatively, D is TRBD1 (6 bases). Sequences were derived from PBMCs, sampled in a trial of ipilimumab plus nivolumab as post-transplant consolidation. CDR3 in amino acids: CASSLGHRDVNTGELFF. CDR3 sequence (DNA): TGCGCCAGCAGCCTGGGACACCGGGACGTTAACACCGGGGAGCTGTTTTTT. The full variable domain, completed using reference TRBV5-1 and TRBJ2-2, is KAGVTQTPRYLIKTRGQQVTLSCSPISGHRSVSWYQQTPGQGLQFLFEYFSETQRNKGNFPGRFSGRQFSNSRSEMNVSTLELGDSALYLCASSLGHRDVNTGELFFGEGSRLTVL.